These 28 T cell receptor beta chains came from one sample sequenced in a study of blood T cell repertoires in COVID-19. Libraries were prepared by immunoSEQ multiplex PCR; TCRdb keeps only in-frame clonotypes and omits some of them. The sample has nearly 70,000 clones, 88% seen once; the top ten hold roughly 6.7%. The specimen sequenced was peripheral blood. The receptors were gathered from a woman in her 70s with acute or convalescent COVID-19.

The chain is built from TRBV11-2 and TRBJ1-2; 7 nucleotides align to TRBD1. The CDR3 covers 13 residues. Germline values: CDR1 SGHAT, CDR2 FQNNGV. V trimming: 5 bases; J trimming: 7 bases; junction bases outside the gene matches: 7. The CDR3 loop reads CASSPGQVLGYTF. The CDR3, as DNA: TGTGCCAGCAGCCCTGGACAGGTGCTTGGCTACACCTTC.

The gene calls are TRBV5-1 and TRBJ1-1, with a weak D call TRBD1 (6 bases). Between the trimmed V and J ends, which lost 6 bases and 5 bases, there was a span of 17 bases. Per the germline V gene, CDR1 is SGHRS and CDR2 is YFSETQ. CDR3 length: 14 amino acids. The CDR3, as DNA: TGCGCCAGCATGGATGGGGGGGCTGGTACTGAAGCTTTCTTT. Amino acids: CASMDGGAGTEAFF.

This chain joins TRBV7-9 and TRBJ1-1; 8 positions agree with TRBD1. The CDR3 totals 12 residues. From germline, CDR1 is SEHNR and CDR2 FQNEAQ (reference sequence). Unmatched junction bases numbered 3, after V lost 5 bases and J lost 7 bases. The CDR3 sequence: CASSNGTGEAFF. The DNA of the CDR3 is TGTGCCAGCAGCAACGGGACAGGTGAAGCTTTCTTT.

The rearrangement links TRBV11-3 to TRBJ2-3; 8 bases are a match to TRBD2. Germline assignment: CDR1 SGHNT and CDR2 YENEEA. J was trimmed by 3 bases and V by 4 bases; bases with no gene match: 0. The CDR3 is 13 amino acids. CDR3 in DNA: TGTGCCAGCAGCTCGGGGGGGACAGATACGCAGTATTTT. It is translated as CASSSGGTDTQYF.

The chain has TRBV9 and TRBJ2-1; a possible D gene is TRBD2 (5 bases). Germline V gene lookup returns CDR1 SGDLS and CDR2 YYNGEE. V was trimmed by 0 bases and J by 9 bases, leaving 10 bases between them. The CDR3 loop spans 13 amino acids. The CDR3 loop is CASSVEGAGEQFF. The DNA for the CDR3 is TGTGCCAGCAGCGTAGAGGGAGCAGGTGAGCAGTTCTTC.

J is TRBJ2-2 and V is TRBV6-5; D uncertain. V was clipped by 6 bases and J by 2 bases, with 7 bases between them. Germline CDR1 and CDR2: MNHEY and SVGAGI. CDR3 length: 13 amino acids. CDR3 sequence reads: CASRQFNTGELFF. In nucleotides, the CDR3 is TGTGCCAGCAGACAGTTTAACACCGGGGAGCTGTTTTTT.

The sample holds one count of this clone. The chain combines TRBV9 with TRBJ1-1; perhaps TRBD1 as D (6 bases). Trimming pared 3 bases from V and 1 base from J, leaving 13 bases between. CDR3 length equals 15 residues. Germline assignment: CDR1 SGDLS and CDR2 YYNGEE. This CDR3 reads CASSAGGTPNTEAFF. The DNA for the CDR3 is TGTGCCAGCAGCGCCGGGGGGACACCGAACACTGAAGCTTTCTTT.

This sequence joins TRBV27 and TRBJ2-3; D ambiguous. There are 16 residues in the CDR3. Germline CDR1 and CDR2: MNHEY and SMNVEV (reference sequence). Trimming took off 5 bases at V and 2 bases at J, with 17 bases between the two ends. The CDR3 spells CASSPRRARDTDTQYF. CDR3 DNA: TGTGCCAGCAGTCCCCGCAGAGCGAGAGACACAGATACGCAGTATTTT.

CDR3 sequence reads: CASSPTSGTVNEQFF. As DNA, the CDR3 is TGTGCCAGCAGCCCAACTAGCGGAACAGTCAATGAGCAGTTCTTC. V gene TRBV7-3 combines with J gene TRBJ2-1; 8 positions agree with TRBD2. CDR3 length equals 15 residues. In germline, CDR1 is SGHTA, CDR2 FQGTGA. The ends lost 5 bases at V and 6 bases at J; junction bases unmatched: 9.

This chain links TRBV7-3 with TRBJ1-2, with TRBD1 as a possible D gene (6 bases). Per germline, CDR1 SGHTA and CDR2 FQGTGA. V was cut by 5 bases and J by 4 bases, with 14 bases left in between. This CDR3 spans 14 amino acids. CDR3 protein: CASSPQGGPYGYTF. CDR3 bases: TGTGCCAGCAGCCCACAGGGTGGGCCCTATGGCTACACCTTC.

In regard to this clone: At one end the junction does not follow the germline gene, possibly because of a read error. The rearrangement uses TRBV6-6 and TRBJ1-1; D may be TRBD1 (6 bases). This CDR3 is built from 14 residues. Germline CDR1 and CDR2: MNHNY and SVGAGI (reference sequence). Written as DNA, the CDR3 is TGTGCCAGCACTTACACACAGGGAGACACTGAAGCTTTCTTT. This encodes CASTYTQGDTEAFF.

This chain connects TRBV4-2 to TRBJ2-2, with 8 bases identical to TRBD2. Germline CDR1 is LGHNA and CDR2 is YNFKEQ. V lost 4 bases and J lost 0; bases outside the gene matches: 7. This CDR3 region has 17 residues. The CDR3 coding sequence is TGTGCCAGCAGCCTAGGGGCGGGGGGACCGAACACCGGGGAGCTGTTTTTT. It encodes CASSLGAGGPNTGELFF.

The chain uses TRBV5-6 and TRBJ2-6; D gene uncertain. Germline lookup yields CDR1 SGHDT and CDR2 YYEEEE. Trimming stripped 0 bases from V and 0 bases from J, with 4 bases between. The CDR3 loop spans 15 amino acids. CDR3: CASSLGLSGANVLTF. The CDR3, as DNA: TGTGCCAGCAGCTTGGGTCTCTCTGGGGCCAACGTCCTGACTTTC.

V and J are TRBV18 and TRBJ2-7, with D perhaps TRBD2 (6 bases). Trimming removed 3 bases at V and 2 bases at J, with 11 bases between. This CDR3 comprises 14 residues. The germline V gene encodes CDR1 KGHSH and CDR2 LQKENI. In DNA form, the CDR3 reads TGTGCCAGCTCACCCCAGGAGGGAGCCTACGAGCAGTACTTC. Translating it yields CASSPQEGAYEQYF.

This clone was detected a few times. The rearrangement joins TRBV18 to TRBJ1-4; tentatively, D is TRBD1 (5 bases). The V gene lost 1 base and the J gene lost 5 bases, with 8 bases spanning the gap. The CDR3 has 14 amino acids. Germline CDR1 is KGHSH and CDR2 is LQKENI. This CDR3 reads CASSPRRQNEKLFF. As DNA, the CDR3 is TGTGCCAGCTCACCACGGAGACAGAATGAAAAACTGTTTTTT.

This clone was detected only a few times. The chain is built from TRBV6-8 and TRBJ2-1; the D is unclear. Germline CDR1 MNHGY, CDR2 SAAAGT. The CDR3 is 14 amino acids. V dropped 2 bases and J dropped 9 bases, with 14 bases sitting between them. The CDR3 sequence: CASSYVPGSREQFF. The CDR3, as DNA: TGTGCCAGCAGTTACGTTCCCGGGTCTCGTGAGCAGTTCTTC.

The rearrangement uses TRBV2 and TRBJ1-5; TRBD1 matches 7 bases. V gave up 7 bases and J gave up 4 bases; unmatched junction bases: 10. This CDR3 spans 15 amino acids. Per germline, CDR1 SNHLY and CDR2 FYNNEI. The chain's CDR3 is CASTEDRQGNQPQHF. CDR3 DNA sequence: TGTGCCAGCACCGAGGACAGACAGGGAAATCAGCCCCAGCATTTT.

The chain carries TRBV24-1 and TRBJ2-1, with 16 bases lining up with TRBD2. This CDR3 comprises 18 residues. Germline lookup yields CDR1 KGHDR and CDR2 SFDVKD. The trim removed 4 bases at V and 7 bases at J, leaving 9 bases unmatched. CDR3 sequence: CATSEPGTSGRASNEQFF. DNA of the CDR3: TGTGCCACCAGTGAGCCCGGGACTAGCGGGAGGGCCTCGAATGAGCAGTTCTTC.

This clone was counted only a few times. V gene TRBV2 combines with J gene TRBJ2-7; TRBD1 matches 8 bases. V was pared by 11 bases and J by 4 bases, with 10 bases of the junction left unmatched. This CDR3 comprises 13 residues. CDR1 and CDR2 from the germline V gene are SNHLY and FYNNEI. The CDR3 loop is CAGTTGERYEQYF. CDR3 nucleotide sequence: TGTGCCGGAACGACAGGGGAGAGGTACGAGCAGTACTTC.

V gene TRBV7-8 combines with J gene TRBJ1-1, with 8 bases lining up with TRBD1. This CDR3 has 13 amino acids. With 4 bases clipped from V and 5 bases from J, the junction kept 3 bases outside the gene matches. Germline V lookup: CDR1 SGHVS, CDR2 FQNEAQ. Here the CDR3 DNA reads TGTGCCAGCAGCTGGACAGGGAGTACTGAAGCTTTCTTT. It yields the protein CASSWTGSTEAFF.

The genes are TRBV29-1 and TRBJ2-1; no definite D call. The V and J ends lost 4 bases and 0 bases respectively, with 7 bases between them. The CDR3 contains 13 residues. CDR1 and CDR2 from the germline V gene are SQVTM and ANQGSEA. Here the CDR3 DNA reads TGCAGCGTTGGAAAGAGCTCCTACAATGAGCAGTTCTTC. Translation: CSVGKSSYNEQFF.

The J gene is TRBJ2-1, the V gene TRBV19; no clear D. Germline-derived CDR1 and CDR2 are LNHDA and SQIVND (reference sequence). The V gene lost 7 bases and the J gene lost 4 bases, with 5 bases spanning the gap. This CDR3 contains 11 residues. As DNA, the CDR3 is TGTGCCAGTACCCAGTACAATGAGCAGTTCTTC. This sequence encodes CASTQYNEQFF.

This chain's CDR3 is CASSQNPQRQDNYGYTF. The DNA for the CDR3 is TGTGCCAGCAGCCAGAACCCCCAACGACAGGACAACTATGGCTACACCTTC. This chain links TRBV5-5 with TRBJ1-2; possible D gene TRBD1, 6 bases. The CDR3 contains 17 residues. CDR1 and CDR2 from the germline V gene are SGHKS and YYEKEE (reference sequence). The V gene lost 4 bases and the J gene lost 2 bases, with 21 bases spanning the gap.

The rearrangement links TRBV2 to TRBJ1-2, with a tentative D call TRBD1 (5 bases). Germline CDR1 and CDR2: SNHLY and FYNNEI. There are 14 residues in the CDR3. The V gene lost 6 bases and the J gene lost 3 bases, with 14 bases spanning the gap. CDR3 amino acids: CASRARQGDYGYTF. As DNA, the CDR3 is TGTGCCAGCAGAGCTCGGCAAGGGGACTATGGCTACACCTTC.

The V and J genes are TRBV29-1 and TRBJ2-7; 8 bases are a match to TRBD2. Germline lookup yields CDR1 SQVTM and CDR2 ANQGSEA. This CDR3 region has 15 residues. The V gene end was trimmed by 4 bases and the J gene end by 1 base; junction bases not matched to a gene: 9. The CDR3 coding sequence is TGCAGCGTTGCGGGAGGGCTCGGAAGGTCCTACGAGCAGTACTTC. This gives the protein CSVAGGLGRSYEQYF.

DNA for the CDR3: TGTGCCAGCAGCGTAAACAGGGGAACTAATGAAAAACTGTTTTTT. Amino acids: CASSVNRGTNEKLFF. The genes are TRBV11-2 and TRBJ1-4; 7 bases agree with TRBD1. The J segment lost 1 base and the V segment lost 5 bases, leaving 4 bases of the junction unmatched. The germline V gene has CDR1 SGHAT and CDR2 FQNNGV. CDR3 length equals 15 residues.

V is TRBV12-3 or TRBV12-4 and J is TRBJ1-2; 8 nucleotides line up with TRBD1. V lost 5 bases, J lost 7 bases, and 6 bases stayed unmatched. The CDR3 extends over 13 amino acids. The CDR3 DNA follows: TGTGCCAGCAGTACACAGGGGGGATCTGGCTACACCTTC. Protein: CASSTQGGSGYTF.

The chain uses TRBV21-1 and TRBJ2-7; TRBD2 is the table's D call, not checked against the DNA. TRBV21-1 is given as a pseudogene. This CDR3 spans 11 amino acids. The CDR3 DNA follows: TGTGCCAGCAGCAAAGGTAACGAGCAGTACTTC. Protein product: CASSKGNEQYF.